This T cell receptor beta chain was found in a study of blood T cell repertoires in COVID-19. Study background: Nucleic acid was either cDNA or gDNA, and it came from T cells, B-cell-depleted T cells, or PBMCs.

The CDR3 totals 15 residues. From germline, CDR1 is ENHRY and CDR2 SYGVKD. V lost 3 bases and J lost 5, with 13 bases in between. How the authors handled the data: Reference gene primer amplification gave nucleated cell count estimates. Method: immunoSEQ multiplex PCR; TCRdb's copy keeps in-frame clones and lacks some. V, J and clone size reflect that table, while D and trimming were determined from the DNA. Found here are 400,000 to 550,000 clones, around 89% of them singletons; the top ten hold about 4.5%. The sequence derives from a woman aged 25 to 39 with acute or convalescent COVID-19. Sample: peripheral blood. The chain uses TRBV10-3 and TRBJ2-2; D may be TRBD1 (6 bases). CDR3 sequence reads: CAISELDRPTGELFF. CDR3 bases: TGTGCCATCAGTGAACTGGACAGACCGACCGGGGAGCTGTTTTTT.